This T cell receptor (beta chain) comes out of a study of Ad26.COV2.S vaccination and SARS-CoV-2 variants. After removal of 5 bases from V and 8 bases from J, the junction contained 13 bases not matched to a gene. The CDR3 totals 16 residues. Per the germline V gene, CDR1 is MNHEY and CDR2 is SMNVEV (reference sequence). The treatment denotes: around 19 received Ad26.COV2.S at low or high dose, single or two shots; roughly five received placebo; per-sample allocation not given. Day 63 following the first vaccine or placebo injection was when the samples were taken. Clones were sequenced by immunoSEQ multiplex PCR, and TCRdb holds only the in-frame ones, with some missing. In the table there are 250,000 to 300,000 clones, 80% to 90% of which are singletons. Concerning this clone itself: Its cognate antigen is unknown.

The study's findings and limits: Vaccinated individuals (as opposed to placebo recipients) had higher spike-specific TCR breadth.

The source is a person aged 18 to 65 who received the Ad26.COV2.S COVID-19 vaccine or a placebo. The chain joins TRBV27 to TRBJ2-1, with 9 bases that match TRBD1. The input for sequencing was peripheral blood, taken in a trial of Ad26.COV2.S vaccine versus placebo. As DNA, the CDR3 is TGTGCCAGCAGTGCCTGGGGACAGGGAGAAGGAGATGAGCAGTTCTTC. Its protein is CASSAWGQGEGDEQFF.